The rows below give T cell receptor beta chains drawn from one sample of a study of cytomegalovirus exposure and HLA in healthy donors. Clones were read by immunoSEQ multiplex PCR, and TCRdb kept only the in-frame ones, dropping some. Among about 59,000 clones, just under 75% were seen once, and the ten largest hold 6% to 7%. Material: PBMCs. The receptors were gathered from a man younger than 40 in good health and CMV-seropositive. Both conserved end residues are part of each CDR3. Each record gives: D gene, V gene, J gene, CDR3 protein. The D gene is left open where the match is weak.

d_call: TRBD2
v_call: TRBV7-9
j_call: TRBJ2-3
cdr3_aa: CASSLASGATDTQYF

d_call: TRBD2
v_call: TRBV7-8
j_call: TRBJ2-7
cdr3_aa: CASSEGLAGYEQYF

d_call: -
v_call: TRBV23-1
j_call: TRBJ1-4
cdr3_aa: CASSPIAGIWNEKLFF

d_call: TRBD1
v_call: TRBV9
j_call: TRBJ1-5
cdr3_aa: CASSPEEGATQPQHF

d_call: -
v_call: TRBV6-1
j_call: TRBJ2-1
cdr3_aa: CASSELRYSYNEQFF

d_call: -
v_call: TRBV14
j_call: TRBJ1-4
cdr3_aa: CASSRQSGNDEKLFF

d_call: TRBD2
v_call: TRBV27
j_call: TRBJ2-7
cdr3_aa: CASSRLAGSSYEQYF

d_call: TRBD1
v_call: TRBV4-1
j_call: TRBJ2-7
cdr3_aa: CASSQVGRDRDYEQYF

d_call: -
v_call: TRBV28
j_call: TRBJ1-2
cdr3_aa: CASSTPNSGGYTF

d_call: -
v_call: TRBV5-1
j_call: TRBJ1-2
cdr3_aa: CASSWVEGYGYTF

d_call: TRBD2
v_call: TRBV14
j_call: TRBJ2-7
cdr3_aa: CASSQVTSGGYEQYF

d_call: -
v_call: TRBV7-2
j_call: TRBJ2-1
cdr3_aa: CASSLNAGSNEQFF

d_call: -
v_call: TRBV5-4
j_call: TRBJ2-7
cdr3_aa: CASSPRDGGARYEQYF

d_call: -
v_call: TRBV18
j_call: TRBJ1-5
cdr3_aa: CASSPTGNQPQHF

d_call: TRBD1
v_call: TRBV29-1
j_call: TRBJ2-3
cdr3_aa: CSGGTGADTQYF

d_call: -
v_call: TRBV30
j_call: TRBJ1-2
cdr3_aa: CAWSGRYGYTF

d_call: -
v_call: TRBV5-6
j_call: TRBJ1-1
cdr3_aa: CASSFNRNEAFF

d_call: -
v_call: TRBV5-6
j_call: TRBJ2-1
cdr3_aa: CASSLAYEQFF

d_call: TRBD2
v_call: TRBV5-8
j_call: TRBJ2-3
cdr3_aa: CASSLTSAPTDTQYF